The next 19 T cell receptor beta chains were all read from a single sample in a study of shared clonotypes between healthy human individuals (dated by TCRdb to 2019 to 2021). Library method: the immunoSEQ multiplex PCR assay. TCRdb mirrors the immuneACCESS table, restricted to in-frame sequences. Some clones are absent from its copies; in checked studies, under half trace to an unresolved V gene, and the reason for the others is unknown. The sample contains about 2.4 million clones, 93% of them found a single time. More than 0.35% of the sample lies in the top ten. Specimen: naive CD4+ T cells from PBMCs. In the paper's terms, the cell subset or site label means: CD45RA+ positively selected. Source of these receptors: a man aged 18-30 years in good health. Some clones in this sample may be carry-over from other donors' samples.

The sample holds one count of this clone. Other DNA sequences of this sample code for an identical CDR3. The chain combines TRBV6-6 with TRBJ2-3; 7 bases map to TRBD2. Trimming at V came to 0 bases and at J to 1 base, leaving 1 base not matched to a gene. Germline-derived CDR1 and CDR2 are MNHNY and SVGAGI (reference sequence). The CDR3 length is 15 residues. The CDR3 sequence: CASSYSGGGTDTQYF. CDR3 nucleotides: TGTGCCAGCAGTTACTCGGGAGGGGGCACAGATACGCAGTATTTT.

This rearrangement joins TRBV28 to TRBJ2-3; 12 bases match TRBD2. This CDR3 comprises 16 residues. Germline V gene lookup returns CDR1 MDHEN and CDR2 SYDVKM. V was pared by 7 bases and J by 5 bases, with 10 bases of the junction left unmatched. CDR3: CASTLTASGRVDTQYF. CDR3 in DNA: TGTGCCAGCACCCTAACCGCTAGCGGGAGGGTAGATACGCAGTATTTT.

Of note for this clone: Other nucleotide sequences from this sample produce the same CDR3. The V and J genes are TRBV18 and TRBJ2-2, with 7 bases that match TRBD1. Germline V CDR1 and CDR2: KGHSH, LQKENI. The CDR3 runs to 15 residues. The V and J ends lost 4 bases and 1 base, in that order; junction bases with no gene match: 3. The CDR3 nucleotides are TGTGCCAGCTCACTTCGGACAGGGAACACCGGGGAGCTGTTTTTT. Its protein is CASSLRTGNTGELFF. Full variable domain (outside the CDR3, taken from reference TRBV18 and TRBJ2-2): NAGVMQNPRHLVRRRGQEARLRCSPMKGHSHVYWYRQLPEEGLKFMVYLQKENIIDESGMPKERFSAEFPKEGPSILRIQQVVRGDSAAYFCASSLRTGNTGELFFGEGSRLTVL.

The chain combines TRBV18 with TRBJ1-2, with D uncertain. Per the germline V gene, CDR1 is KGHSH and CDR2 is LQKENI. The germline V and J ends were trimmed by 3 bases and 7 bases, with 21 bases remaining between them. The CDR3 runs 16 residues. CDR3: CASSPRDPRLRPGYTF. The CDR3 nucleotides read TGTGCCAGCTCACCGCGCGATCCTAGACTGCGGCCTGGCTACACCTTC.

CDR3 nucleotide sequence: TGTGCCAGCAGATTAGCGGGGTTTAACACAGATACGCAGTATTTT. Protein sequence: CASRLAGFNTDTQYF. The chain joins TRBV6-5 to TRBJ2-3; 8 nucleotides agree with TRBD2. The CDR3 is 15 residues long. The ends lost 6 bases at V and 2 bases at J; junction bases unmatched: 7. Germline V gene sequence: CDR1 MNHEY, CDR2 SVGAGI.

J is TRBJ1-1 and V is TRBV28; the D gene is possibly TRBD1 (6 bases). The CDR3 has 15 amino acids. V gave up 3 bases and J gave up 1 base, with 12 bases separating them. Germline CDR1 and CDR2: MDHEN and SYDVKM. The CDR3 DNA follows: TGTGCCAGCAGTTTCTCCGGGACACCGAACACTGAAGCTTTCTTT. As protein: CASSFSGTPNTEAFF.

The rearrangement joins TRBV6-1 to TRBJ2-2, with TRBD1 identical over 7 bases. The CDR3 is made up of 14 amino acids. V gave up 6 bases and J gave up 1 base; unmatched junction bases: 2. Germline values: CDR1 MNHNS, CDR2 SASEGT. CDR3 nucleotide sequence: TGTGCCAGCAGGAACAGGGGGAACACCGGGGAGCTGTTTTTT. This sequence encodes CASRNRGNTGELFF.

CDR3 loop: CASSNPGVNTEAFF. CDR3 nucleotide sequence: TGTGCCAGCAGCAATCCAGGCGTGAACACTGAAGCTTTCTTT. V usage is TRBV5-4 and J usage is TRBJ1-1, with no clear D. Germline assignment: CDR1 SGHNT and CDR2 YYREEE (reference sequence). The CDR3 loop spans 14 amino acids. V shed 4 bases and J shed 0 bases, with 10 bases lying between them.

This chain uses TRBV6-6 with TRBJ2-1; possible D gene TRBD2, 5 bases. CDR1 is MNHNY, CDR2 SVGAGI, per germline (reference sequence). The V end lost 0 bases, the J end lost 4 bases, and 13 bases lay between the germline ends. This CDR3 comprises 16 residues. The CDR3 nucleotides read TGTGCCAGCAGTTACTCAGGCCAAGGGAGATACAATGAGCAGTTCTTC. Its translation: CASSYSGQGRYNEQFF.

In its sample, this clone was seen once. The chain uses TRBV5-1 and TRBJ2-5; TRBD1 aligns across 7 bases. V shed 0 bases and J 5 bases; nucleotides not matched to a gene: 7. The CDR3 spans 15 residues. Germline V gene data show CDR1 as SGHRS and CDR2 as YFSETQ. Here the CDR3 reads CASSLAGTTGETQYF. The CDR3 DNA is TGCGCCAGCAGCTTGGCGGGAACGACAGGGGAGACCCAGTACTTC.

The rearrangement links TRBV5-1 to TRBJ2-7; 12 bases are a match to TRBD2. The CDR3 has 15 residues. Germline CDR1 and CDR2: SGHRS and YFSETQ. The trim removed 5 bases at V and 5 bases at J, leaving 8 bases unmatched. CDR3 DNA: TGCGCCAGCAGTTCCCGGACTAGCGGGATCCACGAGCAGTACTTC. It yields the protein CASSSRTSGIHEQYF.

The rearrangement uses TRBV5-4 and TRBJ1-2, with D unclear. Trimming shortened V by 0 bases and J by 7 bases, and 13 bases separated the two germline ends. Germline V gives CDR1 SGHNT, CDR2 YYREEE (reference sequence). This CDR3 contains 14 residues. The CDR3 protein is CASSLDPGRFGYTF. The CDR3 DNA sequence: TGTGCCAGCAGCTTGGATCCGGGGAGATTTGGCTACACCTTC.

V and J are TRBV27 and TRBJ2-1, with 8 bases that match TRBD2. Germline CDR1 is MNHEY and CDR2 is SMNVEV (reference sequence). J was trimmed by 4 bases and V by 2 bases; bases with no gene match: 4. The length of the CDR3 is 15 residues. As DNA, the CDR3 is TGTGCCAGCAGTTTACTGGGACTAGGATACAATGAGCAGTTCTTC. Its protein is CASSLLGLGYNEQFF.

The CDR3 DNA is TGTGCCAGCAGCTTGTCCGGGACTAGCACAGATACGCAGTATTTT. Protein product: CASSLSGTSTDTQYF. This sequence joins TRBV7-6 and TRBJ2-3; D is perhaps TRBD2 (6 bases). This CDR3 comprises 15 residues. The germline gives CDR1 SGHVS, CDR2 FNYEAQ. Trimming removed 3 bases from V and 0 bases from J, with 10 bases in between. The full variable domain, with the rest looked up from reference TRBV7-6 and TRBJ2-3, is GAGVSQSPRYKVTKRGQDVALRCDPISGHVSLYWYRQALGQGPEFLTYFNYEAQQDKSGLPNDRFSAERPEGSISTLTIQRTEQRDSAMYRCASSLSGTSTDTQYFGPGTRLTVL.

V is TRBV5-1 and J is TRBJ2-7; 7 nucleotides match TRBD1. Looked up from germline, CDR1 is SGHRS and CDR2 is YFSETQ. V was clipped by 1 base and J by 6 bases; unmatched bases: 13. There are 16 residues in the CDR3. The CDR3: CASSLTPDRTKAEQYF. The CDR3 coding sequence is TGCGCCAGCAGCTTGACCCCGGACAGGACCAAGGCCGAGCAGTACTTC. Supplemented by reference TRBV5-1 and TRBJ2-7, the full variable domain reads KAGVTQTPRYLIKTRGQQVTLSCSPISGHRSVSWYQQTPGQGLQFLFEYFSETQRNKGNFPGRFSGRQFSNSRSEMNVSTLELGDSALYLCASSLTPDRTKAEQYFGPGTRLTVT.

This clone has more than one count but fewer than ten. The gene calls are TRBV30 and TRBJ1-1, with D possibly TRBD1 on 6 matching bases. With 3 bases removed from V and 1 base from J, the gap between germline ends came to 9 bases. The CDR3 length is 13 residues. Looked up from germline, CDR1 is GTSNPN and CDR2 is SVGIG (reference sequence). This chain's CDR3 is CAWRGTTNTEAFF. In DNA form, the CDR3 reads TGTGCCTGGAGGGGGACAACGAACACTGAAGCTTTCTTT.

The chain couples TRBV28 to TRBJ2-1; TRBD2 matches 11 bases. Germline CDR1 reads MDHEN; CDR2 reads SYDVKM. This CDR3 region has 15 residues. The V and J ends lost 5 bases and 6 bases, in that order; junction bases with no gene match: 6. The CDR3 is CASSPGLAALNEQFF. The CDR3 DNA reads as TGTGCCAGCAGTCCGGGACTAGCGGCCCTCAATGAGCAGTTCTTC.

The gene calls are TRBV6-5 and TRBJ2-2; the match to TRBD1 covers 8 bases. The trim removed 0 bases at V and 6 bases at J, leaving 3 bases unmatched. CDR1 is MNHEY and CDR2 is SVGAGI in the germline V gene. This CDR3 contains 15 residues. This chain's CDR3 is CASSYSTRGPGELFF. The CDR3 coding sequence is TGTGCCAGCAGTTACTCGACCAGGGGGCCCGGGGAGCTGTTTTTT.

This chain uses TRBV5-4 with TRBJ2-1; tentative D call: TRBD2 (5 bases). Germline assignment: CDR1 SGHNT and CDR2 YYREEE (reference sequence). The CDR3 has 14 residues. V was shortened by 5 bases and J by 5 bases, with 14 bases between the two germline ends. The CDR3 DNA is TGTGCCAGCAGACTACTAGATCCCGACAATGAGCAGTTCTTC. This sequence encodes CASRLLDPDNEQFF.